Given below is one T cell receptor (beta chain) in context. Its cognate antigen is unknown. The data stem from a study of cytomegalovirus exposure and HLA in healthy donors. Study-level findings and limits: As a later analysis showed, several of the most significant clusters appeared to be linked to common viral pathogens. Investigators reported some 150 TCR beta chains as tied to cytomegalovirus.

The CDR3 is 14 residues long. Trimming removed 0 bases from V and 7 bases from J, with 10 bases in between. The germline gives CDR1 MNHEY, CDR2 SVGAGI. 13 Jbeta primers and 60 Vbeta primers were used for the PCR. Sequencing was performed with immunoSEQ multiplex PCR; in TCRdb, only in-frame clones are kept and a portion is missing. The sample records around 130,000 clones, about 62% being singletons. The clonotype was recovered from a woman in her 40s in good health and CMV-seropositive. This rearrangement joins TRBV6-5 to TRBJ2-1; TRBD2 might be the D (6 bases). The sample consisted of PBMCs. CDR3 in DNA: TGTGCCAGCAGTTACTCTAGCGGTGATAATGAGCAGTTCTTC. Translating gives CASSYSSGDNEQFF.